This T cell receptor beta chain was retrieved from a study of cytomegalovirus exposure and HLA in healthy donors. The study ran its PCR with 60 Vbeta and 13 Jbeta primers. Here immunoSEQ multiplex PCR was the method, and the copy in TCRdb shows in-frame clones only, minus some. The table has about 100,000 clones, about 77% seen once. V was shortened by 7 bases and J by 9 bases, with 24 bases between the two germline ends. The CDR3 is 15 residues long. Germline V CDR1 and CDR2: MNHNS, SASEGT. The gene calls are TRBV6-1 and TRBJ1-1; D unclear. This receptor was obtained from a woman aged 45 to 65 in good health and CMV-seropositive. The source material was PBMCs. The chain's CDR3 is CASTEGGPAAGKAFF. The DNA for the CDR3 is TGTGCCAGCACCGAGGGAGGACCAGCGGCGGGGAAAGCTTTCTTT.